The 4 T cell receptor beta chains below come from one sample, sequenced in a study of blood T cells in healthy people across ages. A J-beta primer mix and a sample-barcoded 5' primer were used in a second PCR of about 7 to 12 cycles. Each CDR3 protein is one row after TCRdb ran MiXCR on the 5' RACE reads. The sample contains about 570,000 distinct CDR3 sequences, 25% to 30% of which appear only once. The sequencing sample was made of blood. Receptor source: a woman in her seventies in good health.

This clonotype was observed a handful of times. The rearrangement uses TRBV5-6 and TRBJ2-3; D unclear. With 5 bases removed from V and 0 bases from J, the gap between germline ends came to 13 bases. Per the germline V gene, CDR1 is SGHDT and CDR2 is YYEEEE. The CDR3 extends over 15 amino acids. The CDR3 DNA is TGTGCCAGCAGGTTGAGAAAGACTAGCACAGATACGCAGTATTTT. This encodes CASRLRKTSTDTQYF.

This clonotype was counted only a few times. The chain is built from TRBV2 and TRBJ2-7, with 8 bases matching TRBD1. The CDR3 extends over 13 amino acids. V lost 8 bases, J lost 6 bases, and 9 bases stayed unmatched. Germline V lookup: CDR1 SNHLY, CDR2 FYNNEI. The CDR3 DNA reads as TGTGCCAGCGGTACCGGGACAGGCGGCGAGCAGTACTTC. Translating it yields CASGTGTGGEQYF.

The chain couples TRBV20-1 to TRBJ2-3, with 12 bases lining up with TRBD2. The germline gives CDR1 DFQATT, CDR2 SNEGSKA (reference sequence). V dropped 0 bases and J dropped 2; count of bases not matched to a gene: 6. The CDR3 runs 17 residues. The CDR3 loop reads CSARDLLAGGTTDTQYF. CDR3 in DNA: TGCAGTGCTAGAGATCTTCTAGCGGGGGGGACCACAGATACGCAGTATTTT.

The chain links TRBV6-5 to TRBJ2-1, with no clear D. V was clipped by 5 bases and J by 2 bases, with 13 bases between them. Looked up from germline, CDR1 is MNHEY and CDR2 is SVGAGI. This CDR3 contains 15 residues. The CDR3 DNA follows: TGTGCCAGCAGTCCCCAGGCGGTAGCCTACAATGAGCAGTTCTTC. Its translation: CASSPQAVAYNEQFF.